This T cell receptor beta chain was profiled in a study of shared clonotypes between healthy human individuals. As for this clone: Its target is not known.

Germline CDR1 reads MGHDK; CDR2 reads SYGVNS. The CDR3 has 16 residues. V trimming: 7 bases; J trimming: 8 bases; junction bases outside the gene matches: 14. Libraries were prepared by immunoSEQ multiplex PCR; TCRdb keeps only in-frame clonotypes and omits some of them. Of millions of clones in the sample, around nine tenths were seen once. Study outcomes and limitations: Blood alone was sampled, and tissue repertoires likely differ. The study drew on few donors, limiting represented genetic and exposure-history diversity.

The clonotype comes from a young man in good health. Sequencing input: naive CD4+ T cells sorted from blood. As to subset: CD45RA+ positively selected. The gene calls are TRBV25-1 and TRBJ2-2, with 9 positions matching TRBD1. CDR3 region: CASMGRGQGPSGELFF. The DNA of the CDR3 is TGTGCCAGCATGGGGCGGGGACAGGGACCTTCGGGGGAGCTGTTTTTT.